Given below is one T cell receptor (beta chain) in context. CDR3 length equals 15 residues. V was pared by 5 bases and J by 4 bases, with 17 bases between. The germline V gene encodes CDR1 LNHDA and CDR2 SQIVND (reference sequence). The data originate from a study of blood T cell repertoires in COVID-19. Within 2 weeks of study entry, exposed participants had contacted a PCR-confirmed or clinician-diagnosed COVID-19 case. The data were produced by immunoSEQ multiplex PCR, yet TCRdb's version contains in-frame clones alone and is incomplete. The repertoire holds 150,000 or so clones, roughly 87% seen once, with 4% in the top ten.

The sample comprised PBMCs or T cells enriched from blood (not recorded which). The chain carries TRBV19 and TRBJ1-1, with D maybe TRBD1 (5 bases). This receptor was taken from a woman aged 40 to 49 who had been exposed to COVID-19. The CDR3 is CASSPLEGASTEAFF. CDR3 in DNA: TGTGCCAGTAGTCCCCTGGAAGGGGCGAGCACTGAAGCTTTCTTT.